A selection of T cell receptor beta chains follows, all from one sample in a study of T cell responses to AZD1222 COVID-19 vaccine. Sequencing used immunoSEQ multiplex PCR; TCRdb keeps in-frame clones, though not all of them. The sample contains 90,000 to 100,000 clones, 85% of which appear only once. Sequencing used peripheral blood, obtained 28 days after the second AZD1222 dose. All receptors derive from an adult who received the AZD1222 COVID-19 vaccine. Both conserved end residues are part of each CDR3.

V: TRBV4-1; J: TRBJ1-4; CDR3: CASSQERGPGRRGWTLFF
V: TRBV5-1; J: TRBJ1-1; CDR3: CASSLDKGAYQAFF
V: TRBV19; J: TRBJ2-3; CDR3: CASRRGQGYTDTQYF
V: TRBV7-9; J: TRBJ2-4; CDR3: CASSPEGRTVWGNIQYF
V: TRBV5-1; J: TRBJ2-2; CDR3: CASSLGPGAPGELFF
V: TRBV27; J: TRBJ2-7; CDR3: CASRWGQGAYEQYF
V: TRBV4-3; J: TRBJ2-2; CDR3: CASSQDWGTSGDGELFF
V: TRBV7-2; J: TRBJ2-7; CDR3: CASSLETSGGYEQYF
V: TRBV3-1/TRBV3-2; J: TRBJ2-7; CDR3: CASSHSRPSYEQYF
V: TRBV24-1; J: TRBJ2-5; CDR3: CATSDPGTPQETQYF
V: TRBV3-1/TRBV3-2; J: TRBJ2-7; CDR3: CASSRTSGGAYEQYF
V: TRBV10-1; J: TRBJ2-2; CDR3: CASSGTGSGELFF
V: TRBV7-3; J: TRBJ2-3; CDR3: CASSRAGGSTDTQYF
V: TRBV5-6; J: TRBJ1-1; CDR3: CASSNQGLVAFF
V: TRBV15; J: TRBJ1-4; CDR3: CATSRDLGKLFF
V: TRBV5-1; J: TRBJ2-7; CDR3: CASSLGGGSREQYF
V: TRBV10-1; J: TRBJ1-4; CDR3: CASSEVGGKLFF
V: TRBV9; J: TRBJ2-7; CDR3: CASSVPGSEQYF
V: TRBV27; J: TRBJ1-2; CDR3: CASSPLSTASYGYTF
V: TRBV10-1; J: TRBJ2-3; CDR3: CASSELAGRGDTQYF
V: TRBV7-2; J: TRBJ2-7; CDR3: CASSVTSGSIPSSYEQYF
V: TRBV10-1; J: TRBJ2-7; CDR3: CASSSGTSWEQYF
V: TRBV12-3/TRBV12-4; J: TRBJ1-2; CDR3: CASSFLPGYGYTF
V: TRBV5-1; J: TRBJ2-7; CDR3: CASSLVGGLEDEQYF
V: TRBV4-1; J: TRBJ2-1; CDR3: CASSPHLRASGTNEQFF
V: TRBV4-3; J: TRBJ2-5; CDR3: CASSPAGGFQETQYF